The 10 T cell receptor beta chains below come from one sample, sequenced in a study of blood T cell repertoires in COVID-19. Sequenced by immunoSEQ multiplex PCR; TCRdb stores in-frame clones only, minus some. The table shows tens of thousands of clones, with more than 75% occurring only once. The sample consisted of peripheral blood. The receptors were sampled from a woman aged 80 or older with active or convalescent COVID-19.

This clone was seen a handful of times. This rearrangement joins TRBV28 to TRBJ2-1; TRBD2 matches at 7 bases. This CDR3 has 14 residues. V gave up 3 bases and J gave up 4 bases; unmatched junction bases: 3. Germline loops: CDR1 MDHEN, CDR2 SYDVKM. The CDR3 reads CASSFGGGYNEQFF. DNA for the CDR3: TGTGCCAGCAGTTTTGGGGGGGGATACAATGAGCAGTTCTTC.

This chain connects TRBV2 to TRBJ2-5, with 8 bases matching TRBD2. The V gene's germline CDR1 is SNHLY and CDR2 FYNNEI. Unmatched junction bases numbered 1, after V lost 3 bases and J lost 1 base. This CDR3 is built from 14 residues. Written as DNA, the CDR3 is TGTGCCAGCAGTGACGGGGGGGCCCAAGAGACCCAGTACTTC. Translating it yields CASSDGGAQETQYF.

The chain's CDR3 is CSALPGQVTDTQYF. The CDR3 DNA follows: TGCAGCGCCCTACCGGGACAGGTAACAGATACGCAGTATTTT. The rearrangement links TRBV29-1 to TRBJ2-3; 8 bases line up with TRBD1. The CDR3 has 14 amino acids. The germline CDR1 and CDR2 sequences are SQVTM and ANQGSEA. J lost 3 bases, V lost 7 bases, and 9 bases had no gene match.

This chain joins TRBV7-2 and TRBJ2-6; D is undetermined. V was cut by 6 bases and J by 4 bases, with 10 bases left in between. The CDR3 runs to 14 residues. CDR1 is SGHTA and CDR2 is FQGNSA in the germline V gene. In DNA, the CDR3 is TGTGCCAGCAGGGGCTTTATCGGGGCCAACGTCCTGACTTTC. Translation gives CASRGFIGANVLTF.

This clone has just one count. The gene calls are TRBV2 and TRBJ2-3, with D maybe TRBD2 (6 bases). Germline-derived CDR1 and CDR2 are SNHLY and FYNNEI. CDR3 length equals 12 residues. Trimming shortened V by 5 bases and J by 6 bases, and 9 bases separated the two germline ends. The CDR3 DNA reads as TGTGCCAGCAGTCTTGGGGGGGATACGCAGTATTTT. This translates into CASSLGGDTQYF. Full variable domain (rest looked up from reference TRBV2 and TRBJ2-3): EPEVTQTPSHQVTQMGQEVILRCVPISNHLYFYWYRQILGQKVEFLVSFYNNEISEKSEIFDDQFSVERPDGSNFTLKIRSTKLEDSAMYFCASSLGGDTQYFGPGTRLTVL.

The chain is built from TRBV5-1 and TRBJ2-5, with 7 bases identical to TRBD1. Germline CDR1 is SGHRS and CDR2 is YFSETQ. CDR3 length equals 14 residues. Trimming took 4 bases from V and 5 from J; bases not matched to a gene: 8. The CDR3, as DNA: TGCGCCAGCAGCCTGACAGGGAGTAGGGAGACCCAGTACTTC. Translating it yields CASSLTGSRETQYF.

The chain recombines TRBV3-1 (or the pseudogene TRBV3-2) with TRBJ1-2; 7 bases fit TRBD1. Germline CDR1 LGHDT, CDR2 YNNKEL (reference sequence). V dropped 4 bases and J dropped 4; count of bases not matched to a gene: 6. The CDR3 contains 14 residues. CDR3 amino acids: CASSPMGQPYGYTF. The CDR3 DNA is TGTGCCAGCAGCCCGATGGGACAGCCCTATGGCTACACCTTC.

The chain's CDR3 is CASGQGNMGSPLHF. CDR3 DNA: TGTGCTAGTGGTCAGGGGAACATGGGTTCACCCCTCCACTTT. The chain joins TRBV12-5 to TRBJ1-6; D may be TRBD1 (6 bases). The CDR3 runs 14 residues. Germline V CDR1 and CDR2: LGHNT, FRNRAP. V dropped 5 bases and J dropped 9 bases, with 14 bases sitting between them.

The V call is TRBV24-1, the J call TRBJ2-1; TRBD1 aligns across 8 bases. V lost 4 bases to trimming and J lost 5 bases; unmatched junction nucleotides: 6. The CDR3 consists of 15 residues. The germline CDR1 and CDR2 sequences are KGHDR and SFDVKD. The CDR3 region is CATSETTGVHNEQFF. DNA of the CDR3: TGTGCCACCAGTGAGACGACAGGGGTCCACAATGAGCAGTTCTTC.

This clone was observed a single time. The J gene is TRBJ2-1, the V gene TRBV4-1; 9 nucleotides line up with TRBD2. The CDR3 has 21 residues. CDR1 and CDR2 from the germline V gene are MGHRA and YSYEKL. V gave up 4 bases and J gave up 0 bases; unmatched junction bases: 19. CDR3 protein: CASSLVPLAGPQRSSYNEQFF. Written as DNA, the CDR3 is TGCGCCAGCAGCCTCGTCCCACTAGCGGGCCCCCAAAGGAGCTCCTACAATGAGCAGTTCTTC.